The T cell receptor (beta chain) described here comes from a study of blood T cell repertoires in COVID-19. This CDR3 comprises 15 residues. V was clipped by 3 bases and J by 4 bases; unmatched bases: 7. Generated by immunoSEQ multiplex PCR, the TCRdb table keeps only in-frame clones and is missing some. This table holds 400,000 to 500,000 clones, 86% found once. The V and J genes are TRBV5-3 and TRBJ2-1; the match to TRBD2 covers 7 bases. TRBV5-3 is noted as an ORF with a role that remains uncertain. Sequencing used peripheral blood. The TCR was taken from a woman in her twenties or thirties with active or convalescent COVID-19. CDR3 in DNA: TGTGCCAGAAGCTGGGCTAGCGGAGGATACAATGAGCAGTTCTTC. Its protein product is CARSWASGGYNEQFF.